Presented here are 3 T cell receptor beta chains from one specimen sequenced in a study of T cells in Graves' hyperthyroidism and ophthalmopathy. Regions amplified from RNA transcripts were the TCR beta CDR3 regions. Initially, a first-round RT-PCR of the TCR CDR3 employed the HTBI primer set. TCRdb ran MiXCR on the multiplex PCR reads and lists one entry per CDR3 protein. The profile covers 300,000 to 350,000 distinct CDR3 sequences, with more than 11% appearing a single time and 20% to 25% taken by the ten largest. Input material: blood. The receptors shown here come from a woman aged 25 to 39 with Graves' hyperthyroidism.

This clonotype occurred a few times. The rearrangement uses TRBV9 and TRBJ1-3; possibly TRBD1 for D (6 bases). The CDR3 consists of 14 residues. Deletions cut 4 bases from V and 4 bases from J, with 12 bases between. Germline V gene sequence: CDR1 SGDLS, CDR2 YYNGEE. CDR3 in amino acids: CASSNRGPGNTIYF. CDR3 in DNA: TGTGCCAGCAGCAACCGGGGGCCGGGAAACACCATATATTTT.

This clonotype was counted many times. The CDR3 region has the DNA TGTGCCAGCAGCCGCGTCGACAGGGTTGGCGCAGATACGCAGTATTTT. Amino acid sequence: CASSRVDRVGADTQYF. The chain employs TRBV3-1 and TRBJ2-3; 7 bases line up with TRBD1. V shed 4 bases and J 4 bases; nucleotides not matched to a gene: 11. Germline V gene lookup returns CDR1 LGHDT and CDR2 YNNKEL (reference sequence). The CDR3 loop spans 16 amino acids.

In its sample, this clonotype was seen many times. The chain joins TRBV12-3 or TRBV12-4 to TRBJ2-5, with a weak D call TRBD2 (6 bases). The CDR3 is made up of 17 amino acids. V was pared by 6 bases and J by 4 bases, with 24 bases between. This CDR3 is CASSSSQILGRGETQYF. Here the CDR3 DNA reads TGTGCCAGCAGCTCCTCTCAGATCCTAGGGCGGGGAGAGACCCAGTACTTC.